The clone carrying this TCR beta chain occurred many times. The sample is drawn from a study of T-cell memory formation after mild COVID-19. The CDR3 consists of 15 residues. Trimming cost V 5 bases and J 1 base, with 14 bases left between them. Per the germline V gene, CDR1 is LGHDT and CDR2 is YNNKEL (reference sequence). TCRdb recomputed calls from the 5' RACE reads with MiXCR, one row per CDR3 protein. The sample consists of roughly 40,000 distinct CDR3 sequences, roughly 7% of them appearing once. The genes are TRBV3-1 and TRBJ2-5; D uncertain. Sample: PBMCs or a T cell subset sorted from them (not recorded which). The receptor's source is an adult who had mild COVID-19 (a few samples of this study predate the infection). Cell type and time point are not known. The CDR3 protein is CASSKLRGAQETQYF. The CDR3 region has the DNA TGTGCCAGCAGCAAACTTCGCGGAGCCCAAGAGACCCAGTACTTC.